The T cell receptor beta chain under discussion was sequenced for a study of T-cell reconstitution after alpha-beta-depleted transplantation in children. Study-level points and caveats: About two months after transplant, alpha-beta T cells reportedly came from several hundred expanded graft clones.

Using unique molecular identifiers, the investigators prepared the TCRbeta library. In TCRdb, the PCR reads were re-called with MiXCR into one record per CDR3 protein. The repertoire holds approximately 50,000 distinct CDR3 sequences, with approximately 6% as singletons. This clonotype was observed many times. Its target is unknown. The clonotype originates from a female patient under 10 years old who had a stem cell transplant for aplastic anemia, so the T cells may come from the graft donor. The sample in question was PBMCs, mostly from graft donor cells, obtained 60 days after TCRalphabeta/CD19-depleted stem cell transplant.

The CDR3 region has the DNA TGCAGTGCTACTCCTAGCGGGAGGAGGGATAATGAGCAGTTCTTC. This translates into CSATPSGRRDNEQFF. The chain links TRBV20-1 to TRBJ2-1; TRBD2 aligns across 11 bases. CDR1 is DFQATT and CDR2 is SNEGSKA in the germline V gene (reference sequence). Germline trimming cut 4 bases from V and 7 bases from J; bases unmatched to any gene: 9. This CDR3 is built from 15 residues.